The TCR beta chain described here comes from a study of identical twins listed by TCRdb under 2016. For the wider study: TCR alpha and beta repertoires from monozygotic twins, unrelated adults of various ages and cord blood were deep-sequenced to test whether fetal clonotypes persist. To rule out contamination, the twin experiments were replicated at different times with different library preparation protocols. General conclusions and limits of the study: Abundant cord blood beta clonotypes carried fewer insertions; young adult naive repertoires showed a weaker similar trend, while memory repertoires showed none. Because the same donors could not be followed over many years, the conclusions depended on cross-sectional statistical analysis. Recombination models systematically underestimated out-of-frame TCR alpha sharing in monozygotic twins but agreed with sharing between unrelated individuals. Excess twin sharing in beta out-of-frame sequences was weaker because fewer shared sequences lowered the signal-to-noise ratio. Compared with coincidental sharing between unrelated individuals, out-of-frame TCR alpha sequences shared between twins showed an excess of sequences with low generation probability. Invariant T cells such as MAIT and iNKT could partly confound zero-insertion analyses, although diverse VJ usage argued against such confounding for most clonotypes.

V and J lose 4 bases and 4 bases, and a span of 7 bases separates them. The CDR3 contains 11 residues, cysteine and phenylalanine counted. The entry retains the CDR3 DNA only, 33 bases that are in frame from base 1. Taken from the germline V gene, the CDR1 and CDR2 loops are SQVTM and ANQGSEA. This clonotype was detected only a few times. The target of this receptor is not known. No qualities accompany the bases; no much larger clone lies one base away. All donors were healthy Caucasians. The twin cohort consisted of three pairs of female monozygotic twins, all aged 18 to 29 years. Positive isolation kits from Invitrogen were used to isolate CD4+ and CD8+ T cell populations. Library generation was performed with 5' RACE. The sequencing machine was an Illumina HiSeq 2000. Template switching added a universal primer binding site, and the final cDNA carried a unique molecular identifier that allowed TCR cDNA molecules to be counted accurately. First-strand cDNA for TCR alpha and beta chains was synthesized from specific primers in the conserved constant-segment region. To control for contamination, each cDNA library was double barcoded with a SMART-Mk sample barcode plus Illumina barcodes. TruSeq adapter sequences and Illumina sample barcodes were added in two successive PCR steps. The Illumina HiSeq platform was used with custom primers to sequence TCR alpha and beta cDNA libraries. For the original study's pipeline: MiGEC was used to process raw reads and extract unique molecular identifiers, and MiXCR was used to find CDR3 positions. For each individual, recombination models were inferred using an EM algorithm with the repgenHMM and IGoR tools. Shared clonotype analysis was performed with the tcR package in R, normalizing sharing by the product of cloneset sizes. Out-of-frame nonproductive sequences were analyzed to study raw recombination free of thymic and clonal selection effects. In-frame beta chains were kept once TCRdb had trimmed the public reads at Q25 with fastp and called clones with MiXCR. Each record represents a unique CDR3 protein, reported with the most common genes and DNA among its rows. TCRdb assigned the V and J calls; the authors' analysis was not used. The sample data list about 190,000 distinct CDR3 sequences, and more than 15% of these were observed just once. Jointly, the top ten make up 40% to 45% of the sample.

These same records also appear under a second study, on T cells expressing NK-cell markers. As described in the second report: TCR beta-chain repertoires were profiled in sorted CD3+CD56+NKG2C+, CD3+CD56+NKG2C- and CD3+CD56-NKG2C+ T-cell subsets from roughly eight donors. Seven of the eight sequenced donors were HCMV-seropositive and one was HCMV-seronegative. In several experiments an anti-gammadeltaTCR antibody was added to restrict sorting to alphabetaTCR-expressing T cells. For roughly six donors, the dominant CD3+CD56+NKG2C+ clonotypes were among the top 10 CD8+ clonotypes and accounted for about 1.0-8% of CD8+ T cells. Those dominant clonotypes were again the most abundant among CD3+CD56-NKG2C+ cells in four donors, at about 28.3-60.1%. It remained unclear whether the expanded NKG2C-expressing T cell clones were specific for HCMV antigens. The study sequenced eight donors, all healthy volunteers chosen at random: three men and five women. HCMV-specific IgG was detected in serum with a commercial ELISA kit to determine HCMV serostatus. Reads were demultiplexed and grouped by UMI with MIGEC, and clonotypes were assembled and quantified with MiTCR. Only TCR cDNA sequences supported by at least two reads were kept to exclude erroneous sequences. The tcR package was used for downstream repertoire analysis, with clonotypes matched between fractions based on CDR3 nucleotide sequence plus V segment. VDJmatch was used to annotate antigen specificity against VDJdb, with one amino acid substitution in CDR3 allowed.

Recombination connected TRBV29-1 to TRBJ1-1; possibly the D gene is TRBD1, per 5 matching bases. The specimen was CD8+ T cells sorted from blood. The source is a woman under 30 in good health. Here is the DNA: TGCAGCGTTGGACAGTCCACTGAAGCTTTCTTT. Its protein is CSVGQSTEAFF. The full variable domain, completed from the reference TRBV29-1 and TRBJ1-1 proteins outside the CDR3, reads SAVISQKPSRDICQRGTSLTIQCQVDSQVTMMFWYRQQPGQSLTLIATANQGSEATYESGFVIDKFPISRPNLTFSTLTVSNMSPEDSSIYLCSVGQSTEAFFGQGTRLTVV.